The 5 T cell receptor beta chains given below trace back to one sample, sequenced in a study of blood T cell repertoires in COVID-19. Assay used: immunoSEQ multiplex PCR; TCRdb lists only in-frame clones, some missing. The sample has around 470,000 clones; about 88% are singletons. The sequenced sample was peripheral blood. These receptors were collected from a man younger than 30 with COVID-19, enrolled during active disease.

The rearrangement joins TRBV4-1 to TRBJ2-1, with TRBD1 identical over 8 bases. Germline loops: CDR1 MGHRA, CDR2 YSYEKL. This CDR3 comprises 16 residues. V lost 4 bases, J lost 6 bases, and 11 bases stayed unmatched. The DNA for the CDR3 is TGCGCCAGCAGCCGGGAAGGACAGGGTACATTCAATGAGCAGTTCTTC. It specifies CASSREGQGTFNEQFF.

The CDR3 region has the DNA TGTGCCAGCAGTGGTGGACCACATTTCGAGGGTGAGCAGTTCTTC. Translating gives CASSGGPHFEGEQFF. This sequence joins TRBV2 and TRBJ2-1, with D maybe TRBD2 (5 bases). The V end lost 4 bases, the J end lost 9 bases, and 19 bases lay between the germline ends. The CDR3 is made up of 15 amino acids. CDR1 SNHLY and CDR2 FYNNEI come from the germline V gene.

The chain carries TRBV24-1 and TRBJ1-5; TRBD1 matches at 10 bases. Germline assignment: CDR1 KGHDR and CDR2 SFDVKD. CDR3 length: 13 amino acids. The junction had 2 bases not matched to a gene; V was cut back by 6 bases and J by 7 bases. The CDR3 nucleotides are TGTGCCACCAGTAGGGACAGGGGCCAGCCCCAGCATTTT. This codes for CATSRDRGQPQHF.

This chain's CDR3 is CASGLVLGRGYEQYF. The CDR3 DNA is TGTGCTAGTGGTTTGGTACTCGGCAGGGGATACGAGCAGTACTTC. The chain has TRBV12-5 and TRBJ2-7; D might be TRBD1 (6 bases). This CDR3 spans 15 amino acids. V was clipped by 0 bases and J by 4 bases, with 13 bases between them. Germline assignment: CDR1 LGHNT and CDR2 FRNRAP.

The rearrangement uses TRBV10-2 and TRBJ1-1; possible D gene TRBD1, 5 bases. Per the germline V gene, CDR1 is WSHSY and CDR2 is SAAADI. Trimming removed 4 bases from V and 4 bases from J, with 13 bases in between. CDR3 length: 14 amino acids. This CDR3 is CASSGWSGGTEAFF. CDR3 nucleotide sequence: TGCGCCAGCAGTGGATGGTCCGGGGGCACTGAAGCTTTCTTT.